This passage covers 23 T cell receptor beta chains from one sample sequenced in a study of T cells in Graves' hyperthyroidism and ophthalmopathy. Amplified TCR beta CDR3 regions came from RNA transcripts. The HTBI primer set served for first-round RT-PCR of the TCR CDR3. TCRdb reanalysed the multiplex PCR reads using MiXCR and keeps one entry per CDR3 protein. The sample yields around 290,000 distinct CDR3 sequences, around 15% seen once. Material for sequencing was blood. The receptor source for this set is a woman in her thirties or forties with Graves' hyperthyroidism.

This clonotype was recorded at least ten times. The rearrangement links TRBV27 to TRBJ1-6; no clear D gene. V was pared by 0 bases and J by 7 bases, with 16 bases between. Germline CDR1 reads MNHEY; CDR2 reads SMNVEV (reference sequence). The CDR3 has 17 residues. In nucleotides, the CDR3 is TGTGCCAGCAGTTTATCTTATTGGACCGTTGCCAATTCACCCCTCCACTTT. Its translation is CASSLSYWTVANSPLHF.

This clonotype was recorded at least ten times. The CDR3 here is CASSYSGSSSTDTQYF. CDR3 in DNA: TGTGCCAGCAGTTACTCAGGTAGCAGCTCCACAGATACGCAGTATTTT. The V gene is TRBV6-6, the J gene TRBJ2-3; D is unclear. Germline V lookup: CDR1 MNHNY, CDR2 SVGAGI (reference sequence). V lost 0 bases and J lost 2, with 12 bases in between. The CDR3 loop spans 16 amino acids.

This chain links TRBV19 with TRBJ1-1; D is ambiguous. The germline CDR1 and CDR2 sequences are LNHDA and SQIVND (reference sequence). CDR3 length equals 15 residues. The ends were cut back, 7 bases at V and 1 base at J, with 16 bases in the middle. CDR3 in amino acids: CASTPNRETNTEAFF. In nucleotides, the CDR3 is TGTGCCAGTACCCCCAATCGGGAAACGAACACTGAAGCTTTCTTT.

V gene TRBV10-3 combines with J gene TRBJ2-1, with TRBD1 matching over 9 bases. V trimming: 10 bases; J trimming: 10 bases; junction bases outside the gene matches: 8. The CDR3 length is 12 residues. Germline-derived CDR1 and CDR2 are ENHRY and SYGVKD. For the CDR3, the DNA is TGTGCCAGCTGGACAGGGGTGGAGGAGCAGTTCTTC. This gives the protein CASWTGVEEQFF.

The table lists this clonotype with many counts. V and J are TRBV2 and TRBJ2-5, with 8 bases lining up with TRBD2. After removal of 4 bases from V and 3 bases from J, the junction contained 1 base not matched to a gene. Germline V gives CDR1 SNHLY, CDR2 FYNNEI. The CDR3 contains 13 residues. The CDR3 reads CASSGLAKETQYF. The CDR3 DNA reads TGTGCCAGCAGTGGACTAGCGAAAGAGACCCAGTACTTC.

The sample holds a few counts of this clonotype. The V and J genes are TRBV5-1 and TRBJ2-6; D unresolved. Trimming removed 4 bases at V and 0 bases at J, with 11 bases between. The V gene's germline CDR1 is SGHRS and CDR2 YFSETQ. The CDR3 totals 16 residues. The CDR3 protein is CASSGRANSGANVLTF. The CDR3 DNA reads as TGCGCCAGCAGCGGACGGGCAAACTCTGGGGCCAACGTCCTGACTTTC.

This clonotype was seen repeatedly, ten times or more. The V gene is TRBV5-6, the J gene TRBJ2-7; perhaps TRBD1 as D (5 bases). V was trimmed by 4 bases and J by 0 bases, leaving 11 bases between them. The CDR3 is 14 residues long. Germline lookup yields CDR1 SGHDT and CDR2 YYEEEE. The chain's CDR3 is CASSTLDNSYEQYF. DNA of the CDR3: TGTGCCAGCAGCACCCTGGACAACTCCTACGAGCAGTACTTC.

This clonotype was observed at least ten times. The chain carries TRBV28 and TRBJ1-4, with D possibly matching TRBD1 (5 bases). Germline V gives CDR1 MDHEN, CDR2 SYDVKM. Trimming stripped 3 bases from V and 8 bases from J, with 16 bases between. This CDR3 region has 15 residues. The CDR3 DNA reads TGTGCCAGCAGTTTTGGTGGGGGGGTAGCGGAAAAACTGTTTTTT. Its translation: CASSFGGGVAEKLFF.

The V and J genes are TRBV4-1 and TRBJ2-7, with D perhaps being TRBD1 or TRBD2 (5 bases each). V was clipped by 4 bases and J by 7 bases, with 17 bases between them. Germline values: CDR1 MGHRA, CDR2 YSYEKL. The CDR3 loop spans 14 amino acids. The chain's CDR3 is CASSLTARENEQYF. CDR3 nucleotide sequence: TGCGCCAGCAGCCTTACCGCCAGGGAGAATGAGCAGTACTTC.

This clonotype was seen many times. The chain is built from TRBV6-1 and TRBJ2-1; no clear D gene. CDR3 length: 14 residues. Trimming removed 7 bases at V and 2 bases at J, with 12 bases between. CDR1 and CDR2 (germline): MNHNS, SASEGT. CDR3 nucleotides: TGTGCCAGCAAAGGGCTGCGCCCCTACAATGAGCAGTTCTTC. Translation gives CASKGLRPYNEQFF.

This clonotype was observed a few times. The V and J genes are TRBV6-1 and TRBJ2-2; a possible D gene is TRBD1 (6 bases). The V gene's germline CDR1 is MNHNS and CDR2 SASEGT. V was cut by 7 bases and J by 5 bases, with 14 bases left in between. This CDR3 comprises 14 residues. The CDR3 loop is CASNKQGGTGELFF. The CDR3 DNA follows: TGTGCCAGCAATAAACAGGGTGGGACCGGGGAGCTGTTTTTT.

This clonotype was found many times. The J gene is TRBJ1-2, the V gene TRBV12-3 or TRBV12-4; D is possibly TRBD1 (6 bases). This CDR3 contains 14 residues. V was pared by 3 bases and J by 8 bases, with 16 bases between. For the CDR3, the DNA is TGTGCCAGCAGTTTGCCAGACAGGATGGGCGGCTACACCTTC. The encoded protein is CASSLPDRMGGYTF.

This clonotype came up many times. V is TRBV24-1 and J is TRBJ2-5, with 7 bases that match TRBD2. Germline lookup yields CDR1 KGHDR and CDR2 SFDVKD. V gave up 2 bases and J gave up 1 base; unmatched junction bases: 3. The CDR3 has 15 amino acids. The CDR3 region is CATSDSWEGQETQYF. As DNA, the CDR3 is TGTGCCACCAGTGATTCCTGGGAGGGCCAAGAGACCCAGTACTTC.

This clonotype was recorded many times. The gene calls are TRBV10-3 and TRBJ1-2; perhaps TRBD1 as D (5 bases). The CDR3 has 14 amino acids. Germline CDR1 ENHRY, CDR2 SYGVKD. V was pared by 6 bases and J by 3 bases, with 14 bases between. CDR3 sequence reads: CAIRPPRGDYGYTF. CDR3 in DNA: TGTGCCATCAGACCTCCCCGGGGGGACTATGGCTACACCTTC.

This chain uses TRBV15 with TRBJ1-5, with 9 bases matching TRBD1. CDR3 length: 15 amino acids. Germline V CDR1 and CDR2: LNHNV, YYDKDF (reference sequence). Unmatched junction bases numbered 4, after V lost 5 bases and J lost 2 bases. In DNA, the CDR3 is TGTGCCACCAGCTGGACAGGGGAGGGCAATCAGCCCCAGCATTTT. It specifies CATSWTGEGNQPQHF.

V gene TRBV5-5 combines with J gene TRBJ2-1, with 9 bases that match TRBD1. The CDR3 is made up of 16 amino acids. V was clipped by 0 bases and J by 8 bases; unmatched bases: 9. Germline V lookup: CDR1 SGHKS, CDR2 YYEKEE (reference sequence). In DNA, the CDR3 is TGTGCCAGCAGCTTGGTTCTGGGACAGGGAGGCGATGAGCAGTTCTTC. Amino acids: CASSLVLGQGGDEQFF.

Worth noting for this clonotype: One end of the junction fails to match germline, which may point to a read error. The chain employs TRBV7-7 and TRBJ1-2, with 7 bases identical to TRBD1. CDR3 size: 16 residues. CDR1 is SSHAT and CDR2 is FNYEAQ in the germline V gene (reference sequence). For the CDR3, the DNA is TGTGCTAGCAGCTTAGGACAGGCTGAAGTTTCTGACGGCTACACCTTC. Protein sequence: CASSLGQAEVSDGYTF.

There are a few counts of this clonotype. The gene calls are TRBV7-6 and TRBJ2-3; the D is unclear. Germline values: CDR1 SGHVS, CDR2 FNYEAQ. The CDR3 runs 17 residues. Trimming stripped 1 base from V and 0 bases from J, with 14 bases between. CDR3 DNA: TGTGCCAGCAGCTTAGTAATGAGCATCATAAGCACAGATACGCAGTATTTT. As protein: CASSLVMSIISTDTQYF.

In this sample, this clonotype turned up many times. This sequence joins TRBV29-1 and TRBJ1-1; D not resolved. The CDR3 sequence is 12 residues long. Germline V gene lookup returns CDR1 SQVTM and CDR2 ANQGSEA. V was cut by 3 bases and J by 0 bases, with 5 bases left in between. The CDR3 here is CSVDFLNTEAFF. The CDR3, as DNA: TGCAGCGTTGACTTCCTGAACACTGAAGCTTTCTTT.

This clonotype was detected ten times or more. The chain is built from TRBV15 and TRBJ1-1; D is unresolved. This CDR3 is built from 13 residues. Germline lookup yields CDR1 LNHNV and CDR2 YYDKDF (reference sequence). V lost 2 bases and J lost 1, with 5 bases in between. As DNA, the CDR3 is TGTGCCACCAGCAGACGACAGAACACTGAAGCTTTCTTT. Its translation is CATSRRQNTEAFF.

This clonotype has at least ten counts. The CDR3 is CSADLADQETQYF. The DNA of the CDR3 is TGCAGTGCAGACCTAGCGGATCAAGAGACCCAGTACTTC. The chain couples TRBV20-1 to TRBJ2-5, with 7 bases that match TRBD2. Losses at the gene ends were 6 bases for V and 2 bases for J; bases not matched to a gene: 6. The CDR3 totals 13 residues. Germline CDR1 and CDR2: DFQATT and SNEGSKA (reference sequence).

This clonotype was observed many times. The chain links TRBV6-5 to TRBJ1-1; 11 nucleotides agree with TRBD1. This CDR3 has 16 residues. The V and J ends lost 2 bases and 4 bases, in that order; junction bases with no gene match: 6. Germline CDR1 MNHEY, CDR2 SVGAGI. The CDR3 here is CASSYPRDRGSTEAFF. The CDR3 bases are TGTGCCAGCAGTTACCCCCGGGACAGGGGGAGCACTGAAGCTTTCTTT.

The chain employs TRBV20-1 and TRBJ1-2; 9 bases match TRBD1. Per the germline V gene, CDR1 is DFQATT and CDR2 is SNEGSKA (reference sequence). V gave up 3 bases and J gave up 4 bases; unmatched junction bases: 0. The CDR3 has 12 residues. CDR3 sequence: CSARGQGYGYTF. In nucleotides, the CDR3 is TGCAGTGCTAGGGGACAGGGCTATGGCTACACCTTC.